Listed below are T cell receptor beta chains from one sample, sequenced in a study of blood T cell repertoires in COVID-19. Sequenced by immunoSEQ multiplex PCR; TCRdb stores in-frame clones only, minus some. Among roughly 140,000 clones listed, 75% to 85% were seen once. Source material: peripheral blood. All receptors come from a man aged 60 to 69 with active or convalescent COVID-19. CDR3s include the opening cysteine and the closing phenylalanine or tryptophan. The D gene is left open where the match is weak. Size is stated for part of the rows, as once, few or many counts, or as a class when the clone is expanded.

J gene: TRBJ2-5
D gene: TRBD2
V gene: TRBV4-3
clone size: .
CDR3 DNA: TGCGCCAGCAGCCAAACTAGCGGTGGGGAGACCCAGTACTTC
CDR3 protein: CASSQTSGGETQYF

J gene: TRBJ2-2
D gene: TRBD2
V gene: TRBV5-1
clone size: .
CDR3 DNA: TGCGCCAGCAGCTTGTTGGTAGCGGGAGGTGCCGGGGAGCTGTTTTTT
CDR3 protein: CASSLLVAGGAGELFF

J gene: TRBJ1-1
D gene: .
V gene: TRBV4-2
clone size: few
CDR3 DNA: TGTGCCAGCAGCCGCGGGGGCGGGACTGAAGCTTTCTTT
CDR3 protein: CASSRGGGTEAFF

J gene: TRBJ2-1
D gene: TRBD2
V gene: TRBV7-2
clone size: .
CDR3 DNA: TGTGCCAGCAGCTTAGTTCACGACGGGAGGATCTACAATGAGCAGTTCTTC
CDR3 protein: CASSLVHDGRIYNEQFF

J gene: TRBJ2-2
D gene: TRBD1
V gene: TRBV24-1
clone size: .
CDR3 DNA: TGTGCCACGGGGACAGGGGGCGGCGGGGAGCTGTTTTTT
CDR3 protein: CATGTGGGGELFF

J gene: TRBJ1-4
D gene: TRBD1
V gene: TRBV28
clone size: .
CDR3 DNA: TGTGCCAGCAACTCCGGGACAGCAAATGAAAAACTGTTTTTT
CDR3 protein: CASNSGTANEKLFF

J gene: TRBJ2-5
D gene: TRBD1
V gene: TRBV2
clone size: .
CDR3 DNA: TGTGCCAGCAGACTCGGACAGGGGACACTAGAGACCCAGTACTTC
CDR3 protein: CASRLGQGTLETQYF

J gene: TRBJ2-5
D gene: .
V gene: TRBV12-3/TRBV12-4
clone size: .
CDR3 DNA: TGTGCCAGCAGTTTACGGGGGGCTGAGACCCAGTACTTC
CDR3 protein: CASSLRGAETQYF

J gene: TRBJ2-7
D gene: .
V gene: TRBV21-1
clone size: .
CDR3 DNA: TGTGCCAGCAACCTTCGTAAGGGGGATGAAGGCGAGCAGTACTTC
CDR3 protein: CASNLRKGDEGEQYF

J gene: TRBJ2-5
D gene: TRBD1
V gene: TRBV6-2/TRBV6-3
clone size: .
CDR3 DNA: TGTGCCAGCAGTGCCGGGACAGGGGCAAGAGAGACCCAGTACTTC
CDR3 protein: CASSAGTGARETQYF

J gene: TRBJ1-1
D gene: .
V gene: TRBV9
clone size: .
CDR3 DNA: TGTGCCAGCAGCGTAGGCCAACGCGGGGAAGCTTTCTTT
CDR3 protein: CASSVGQRGEAFF

J gene: TRBJ2-1
D gene: TRBD2
V gene: TRBV25-1
clone size: .
CDR3 DNA: TGTGCCAGCAGTGCTCCGGGACTAGCGGGCTTCCGGGAGCAGTTCTTC
CDR3 protein: CASSAPGLAGFREQFF

J gene: TRBJ1-4
D gene: TRBD1
V gene: TRBV27
clone size: once
CDR3 DNA: TGTGCCAGCAGTTTATCCCGACAGGGCCTCGGAAAACTGTTTTTT
CDR3 protein: CASSLSRQGLGKLFF

J gene: TRBJ1-4
D gene: .
V gene: TRBV6-5
clone size: .
CDR3 DNA: TGTGCCAGCACCGTACAGTTCTCAACTAATGAAAAACTGTTTTTT
CDR3 protein: CASTVQFSTNEKLFF

J gene: TRBJ2-7
D gene: TRBD1
V gene: TRBV5-1
clone size: .
CDR3 DNA: TGCGCCAGCAGCTCAACGACAGGGGGATACGAGCAGTACTTC
CDR3 protein: CASSSTTGGYEQYF

J gene: TRBJ2-7
D gene: TRBD2
V gene: TRBV30
clone size: .
CDR3 DNA: TGTGCCTGGAGTGTCGGGGGGGAGAGCTCCTACGAGCAGTACTTC
CDR3 protein: CAWSVGGESSYEQYF

J gene: TRBJ2-5
D gene: .
V gene: TRBV7-3
clone size: .
CDR3 DNA: TGTGCCAGCAGCACCTCGGGCCAAGAGACCCAGTACTTC
CDR3 protein: CASSTSGQETQYF

J gene: TRBJ2-1
D gene: TRBD2
V gene: TRBV5-6
clone size: .
CDR3 DNA: TGTGCCAGCAGCTGGGCTAGCGGGAGCTCCTCCTACAATGAGCAGTTCTTC
CDR3 protein: CASSWASGSSSYNEQFF

J gene: TRBJ1-2
D gene: TRBD1
V gene: TRBV4-2
clone size: .
CDR3 DNA: TGTGCCAGCAGCCCGGACAGGATGGACTATGGCTACACCTTC
CDR3 protein: CASSPDRMDYGYTF

J gene: TRBJ2-3
D gene: TRBD2
V gene: TRBV20-1
clone size: .
CDR3 DNA: TGCAGTGCTAGTCTGACTAGCGGAAGCACAGATACGCAGTATTTT
CDR3 protein: CSASLTSGSTDTQYF

J gene: TRBJ1-4
D gene: .
V gene: TRBV7-6
clone size: .
CDR3 DNA: TGTGCCAGCAGCTCCGAAGTTTGGAGCGCAACTAATGAAAAACTGTTTTTT
CDR3 protein: CASSSEVWSATNEKLFF

J gene: TRBJ1-2
D gene: TRBD1
V gene: TRBV29-1
clone size: .
CDR3 DNA: TGCAGCGTTGCTAGCCAGACAGGGGGAGTTAGCTACACCTTC
CDR3 protein: CSVASQTGGVSYTF

J gene: TRBJ1-1
D gene: TRBD1
V gene: TRBV3-1/TRBV3-2
clone size: few
CDR3 DNA: TGTGCCAGCAGCCCAGGGACAGGGAGGATCACTGAAGCTTTCTTT
CDR3 protein: CASSPGTGRITEAFF

J gene: TRBJ2-3
D gene: TRBD1
V gene: TRBV18
clone size: .
CDR3 DNA: TGTGCCAGCTCACCAGAGGCAGGGGGAGATACGCAGTATTTT
CDR3 protein: CASSPEAGGDTQYF

J gene: TRBJ2-7
D gene: TRBD2
V gene: TRBV5-4
clone size: .
CDR3 DNA: TGTGCCAGCAGCCAAGCGGGAGGGCCTGACGAGCAGTACTTC
CDR3 protein: CASSQAGGPDEQYF

J gene: TRBJ1-2
D gene: .
V gene: TRBV15
clone size: .
CDR3 DNA: TGTGCCACCAGCAGAGATCTCCAGGGGACCTATGGCTACACCTTC
CDR3 protein: CATSRDLQGTYGYTF

J gene: TRBJ1-1
D gene: TRBD1
V gene: TRBV3-1/TRBV3-2
clone size: .
CDR3 DNA: TGTGCCAGCAGCCTCCCGAACAGGGGGATGAACACTGAAGCTTTCTTT
CDR3 protein: CASSLPNRGMNTEAFF

J gene: TRBJ1-5
D gene: .
V gene: TRBV28
clone size: .
CDR3 DNA: TGTGCCAGCAGTTACCGGGGGGTGAATCAGCCCCAGCATTTT
CDR3 protein: CASSYRGVNQPQHF

J gene: TRBJ1-5
D gene: .
V gene: TRBV2
clone size: .
CDR3 DNA: TGTGCCAGCAGTGCGGCGTGGGCCGATCAGCCCCAGCATTTT
CDR3 protein: CASSAAWADQPQHF

J gene: TRBJ1-4
D gene: TRBD1
V gene: TRBV28
clone size: .
CDR3 DNA: TGTGCCAGCCTTTTTTCGGGACAGGGAGATGAAAAACTGTTTTTT
CDR3 protein: CASLFSGQGDEKLFF

J gene: TRBJ2-2
D gene: TRBD1
V gene: TRBV9
clone size: once
CDR3 DNA: TGTGCCAGCAGCGCCGACAGGGATTGGGCCGGGGAGCTGTTTTTT
CDR3 protein: CASSADRDWAGELFF

J gene: TRBJ1-6
D gene: .
V gene: TRBV9
clone size: .
CDR3 DNA: TGTGCCAGCAGCGATCAAAATTCACCCCTCCACTTT
CDR3 protein: CASSDQNSPLHF

J gene: TRBJ2-1
D gene: TRBD2
V gene: TRBV24-1
clone size: few
CDR3 DNA: TGTGCCACCAGTGGTACTAGCGGGATCTCCTACAATGAGCAGTTCTTC
CDR3 protein: CATSGTSGISYNEQFF

J gene: TRBJ1-1
D gene: TRBD1
V gene: TRBV13
clone size: few
CDR3 DNA: TGTGCCAGCAGCCCAAGACAGGGAGGCACTGAAGCTTTCTTT
CDR3 protein: CASSPRQGGTEAFF

J gene: TRBJ2-4
D gene: .
V gene: TRBV28
clone size: .
CDR3 DNA: TGTGCCAGCAGCCTGACAGGTCTAGCCAAAAACATTCAGTACTTC
CDR3 protein: CASSLTGLAKNIQYF

J gene: TRBJ2-3
D gene: .
V gene: TRBV29-1
clone size: .
CDR3 DNA: TGCAGCGCCGAGGGGAGGTATGATACGCAGTATTTT
CDR3 protein: CSAEGRYDTQYF

J gene: TRBJ2-2
D gene: .
V gene: TRBV28
clone size: .
CDR3 DNA: TGTGCCAGCAGTTTATACCCCGGGTATGCGAACACCGGGGAGCTGTTTTTT
CDR3 protein: CASSLYPGYANTGELFF

J gene: TRBJ1-5
D gene: TRBD1
V gene: TRBV6-2/TRBV6-3
clone size: .
CDR3 DNA: TGTGCCAGCAGTTACTATTTGGCCCCAGGGGGCGGACAGCCCCAGCATTTT
CDR3 protein: CASSYYLAPGGGQPQHF

J gene: TRBJ2-3
D gene: .
V gene: TRBV7-8
clone size: .
CDR3 DNA: TGTGCCAGCAGCCAGGGGCACAGCACAGATACGCAGTATTTT
CDR3 protein: CASSQGHSTDTQYF

J gene: TRBJ2-7
D gene: TRBD2
V gene: TRBV29-1
clone size: once
CDR3 DNA: TGCAGCGTTCCCCGGGCTAGCGGGAGCGACGAGCAGTACTTC
CDR3 protein: CSVPRASGSDEQYF

J gene: TRBJ2-5
D gene: .
V gene: TRBV5-6
clone size: .
CDR3 DNA: TGTGCCAGCAGCTTCCAGGTGCCGAATCCGGCCCAGTACTTC
CDR3 protein: CASSFQVPNPAQYF

J gene: TRBJ2-1
D gene: .
V gene: TRBV20-1
clone size: .
CDR3 DNA: TGCAGTGCCCTTAAGCGGGAGCAGTTCTTC
CDR3 protein: CSALKREQFF

J gene: TRBJ1-1
D gene: TRBD1
V gene: TRBV6-2/TRBV6-3
clone size: .
CDR3 DNA: TGTGCCAGCAGTTACAACCCCCGGACAGGCGGGAACACTGAAGCTTTCTTT
CDR3 protein: CASSYNPRTGGNTEAFF

J gene: TRBJ1-4
D gene: .
V gene: TRBV28
clone size: .
CDR3 DNA: TGTGCCAGCACCATACCGGGGGAAAAACTGTTTTTT
CDR3 protein: CASTIPGEKLFF

J gene: TRBJ1-5
D gene: .
V gene: TRBV28
clone size: once
CDR3 DNA: TGTGCCAGCAGTTTCTCCACGGGACAAGGTTTACATTTT
CDR3 protein: CASSFSTGQGLHF

J gene: TRBJ1-6
D gene: .
V gene: TRBV7-8
clone size: .
CDR3 DNA: TGTGCCAGCGCGGACAGACGTGACTCACCCCTCCACTTT
CDR3 protein: CASADRRDSPLHF

J gene: TRBJ2-3
D gene: TRBD2
V gene: TRBV11-2
clone size: many
CDR3 DNA: TGTGCCAGCAGAACCGTCTGGGGGGGGGTCGCAGATACGCAGTATTTT
CDR3 protein: CASRTVWGGVADTQYF

J gene: TRBJ2-7
D gene: .
V gene: TRBV9
clone size: .
CDR3 DNA: TGTGCCAGCAGCCCCTTAGCGAGAGCCAACGAGCAGTACTTC
CDR3 protein: CASSPLARANEQYF

J gene: TRBJ1-1
D gene: TRBD1
V gene: TRBV14
clone size: .
CDR3 DNA: TGTGCCAGCAGCCGGACAGGCCTCATGAACACTGAAGCTTTCTTT
CDR3 protein: CASSRTGLMNTEAFF

J gene: TRBJ1-6
D gene: .
V gene: TRBV9
clone size: few
CDR3 DNA: TGTGCCAGCAGCGTAAGGAGCTCCTATAATTCACCCCTCCACTTT
CDR3 protein: CASSVRSSYNSPLHF